In its sample, the clone carrying this TCR beta chain was seen many times. The germline V and J ends were trimmed by 3 bases and 1 base, with 10 bases remaining between them. This CDR3 has 14 amino acids. Germline V gene lookup returns CDR1 SGHRS and CDR2 YFSETQ. These data come from a study of T-cell reconstitution after alpha-beta-depleted transplantation in children. TCRbeta library construction was performed incorporating unique molecular identifiers. TCRdb re-analysed the PCR reads in MiXCR, keeping a single row per CDR3 protein. Of around 300,000 distinct CDR3 sequences detected, roughly 10% appear once; the ten largest clones hold 20% to 30%.

The sequence was obtained from a male patient aged 2 to 10 who had a stem cell transplant for chronic granulomatous disease, so the T cells may come from the graft donor. J is TRBJ1-1 and V is TRBV5-1, with D possibly TRBD1 on 5 matching bases. The starting material was peripheral blood, obtained 180 days after TCRalphabeta/CD19-depleted stem cell transplant. The CDR3 region has the DNA TGCGCCAGCAGCTGGGGACCGTCGAACACTGAAGCTTTCTTT. It specifies CASSWGPSNTEAFF.